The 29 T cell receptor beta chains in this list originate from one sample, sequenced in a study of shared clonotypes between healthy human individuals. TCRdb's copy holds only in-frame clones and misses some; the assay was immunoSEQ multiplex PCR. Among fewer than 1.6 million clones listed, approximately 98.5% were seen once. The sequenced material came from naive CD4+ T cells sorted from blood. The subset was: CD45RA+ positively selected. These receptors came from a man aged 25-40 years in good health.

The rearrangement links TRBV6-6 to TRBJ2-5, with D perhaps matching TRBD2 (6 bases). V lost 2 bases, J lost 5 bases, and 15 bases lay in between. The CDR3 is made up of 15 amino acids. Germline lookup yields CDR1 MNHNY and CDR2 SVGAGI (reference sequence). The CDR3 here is CASSYARLVRETQYF. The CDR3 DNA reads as TGTGCCAGCAGTTACGCCAGACTAGTCCGGGAGACCCAGTACTTC.

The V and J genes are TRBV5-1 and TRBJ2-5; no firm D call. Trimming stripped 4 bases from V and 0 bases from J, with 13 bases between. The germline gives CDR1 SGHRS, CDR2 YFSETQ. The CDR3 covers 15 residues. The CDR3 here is CASSPWEPNQETQYF. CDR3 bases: TGCGCCAGCAGCCCGTGGGAACCCAACCAAGAGACCCAGTACTTC.

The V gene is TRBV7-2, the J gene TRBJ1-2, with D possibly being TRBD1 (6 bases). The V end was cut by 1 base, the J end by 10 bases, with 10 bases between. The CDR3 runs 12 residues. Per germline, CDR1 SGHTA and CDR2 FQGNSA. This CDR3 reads CASSLDRVDYTF. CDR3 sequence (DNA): TGTGCCAGCAGCTTAGACAGGGTTGACTACACCTTC.

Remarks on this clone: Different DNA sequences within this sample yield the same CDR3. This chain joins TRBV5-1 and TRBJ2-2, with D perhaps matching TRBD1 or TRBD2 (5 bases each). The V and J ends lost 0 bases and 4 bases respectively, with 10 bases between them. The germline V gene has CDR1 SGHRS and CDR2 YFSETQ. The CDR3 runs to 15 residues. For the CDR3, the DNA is TGCGCCAGCAGCTTGGTGGGGACCGGCACCGGGGAGCTGTTTTTT. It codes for CASSLVGTGTGELFF.

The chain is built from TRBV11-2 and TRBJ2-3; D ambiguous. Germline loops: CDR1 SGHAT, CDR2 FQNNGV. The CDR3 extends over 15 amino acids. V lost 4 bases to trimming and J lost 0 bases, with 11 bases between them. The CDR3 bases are TGTGCCAGCAGCTCAGTCATGGGAAGCACAGATACGCAGTATTTT. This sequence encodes CASSSVMGSTDTQYF.

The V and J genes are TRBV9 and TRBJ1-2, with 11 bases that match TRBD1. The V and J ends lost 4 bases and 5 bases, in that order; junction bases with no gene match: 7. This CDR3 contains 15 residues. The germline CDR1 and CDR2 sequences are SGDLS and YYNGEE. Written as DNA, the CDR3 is TGTGCCAGCAGCCCGTCCGGGACAGGGGGGTATGGCTACACCTTC. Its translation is CASSPSGTGGYGYTF.

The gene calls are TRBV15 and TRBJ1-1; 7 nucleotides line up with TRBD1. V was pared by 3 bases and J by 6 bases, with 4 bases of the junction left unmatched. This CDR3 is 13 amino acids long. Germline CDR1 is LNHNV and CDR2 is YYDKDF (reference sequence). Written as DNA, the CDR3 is TGTGCCACCAGCAGGGATCAGGGGGCTGAAGCTTTCTTT. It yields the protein CATSRDQGAEAFF.

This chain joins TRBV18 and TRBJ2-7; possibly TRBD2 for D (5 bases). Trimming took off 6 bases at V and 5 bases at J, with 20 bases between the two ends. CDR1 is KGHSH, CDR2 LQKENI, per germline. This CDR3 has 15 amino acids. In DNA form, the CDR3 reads TGTGCCAGCTCCGTCAGCCCCGGGATGGGGAACGAGCAGTACTTC. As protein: CASSVSPGMGNEQYF.

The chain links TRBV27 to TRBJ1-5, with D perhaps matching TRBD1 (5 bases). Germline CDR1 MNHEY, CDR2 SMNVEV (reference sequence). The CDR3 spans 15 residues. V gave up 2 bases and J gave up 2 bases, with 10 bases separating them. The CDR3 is CASSLRGVGNQPQHF. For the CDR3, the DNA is TGTGCCAGCAGTTTACGGGGGGTTGGCAATCAGCCCCAGCATTTT.

CDR3 sequence: CASSSLAGVAETQYF. The CDR3 coding sequence is TGCGCCAGCAGCTCGTTAGCGGGAGTGGCAGAGACCCAGTACTTC. The chain recombines TRBV5-1 with TRBJ2-5; 9 bases are a match to TRBD2. The V and J ends lost 3 bases and 4 bases, in that order; junction bases with no gene match: 7. The CDR3 has 15 amino acids. CDR1 is SGHRS, CDR2 YFSETQ, per germline.

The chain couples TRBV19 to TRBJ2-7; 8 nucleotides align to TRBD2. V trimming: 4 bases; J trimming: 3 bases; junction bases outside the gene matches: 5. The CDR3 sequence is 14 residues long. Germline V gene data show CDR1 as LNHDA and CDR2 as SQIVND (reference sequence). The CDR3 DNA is TGTGCCAGTAGTACGGGACTAGGGGGCTACGAGCAGTACTTC. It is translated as CASSTGLGGYEQYF.

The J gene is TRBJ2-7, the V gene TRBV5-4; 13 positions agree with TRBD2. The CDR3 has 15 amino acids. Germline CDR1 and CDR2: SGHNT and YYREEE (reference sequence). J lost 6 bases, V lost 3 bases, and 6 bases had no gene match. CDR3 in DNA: TGTGCCAGCAGCTCAGGACTAGCGGGAGCTCTCGAGCAGTACTTC. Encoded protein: CASSSGLAGALEQYF.

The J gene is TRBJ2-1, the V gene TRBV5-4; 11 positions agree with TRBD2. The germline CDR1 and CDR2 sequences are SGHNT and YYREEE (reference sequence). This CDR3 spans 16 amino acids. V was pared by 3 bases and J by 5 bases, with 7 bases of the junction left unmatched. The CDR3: CASSSPGLAEHNEQFF. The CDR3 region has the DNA TGTGCCAGCAGCTCGCCGGGACTAGCGGAGCACAATGAGCAGTTCTTC.

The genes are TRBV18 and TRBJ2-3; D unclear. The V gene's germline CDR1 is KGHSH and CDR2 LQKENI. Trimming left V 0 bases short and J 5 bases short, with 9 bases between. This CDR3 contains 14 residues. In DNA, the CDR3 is TGTGCCAGCTCACCACCGTCCGGAAAAGATACGCAGTATTTT. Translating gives CASSPPSGKDTQYF. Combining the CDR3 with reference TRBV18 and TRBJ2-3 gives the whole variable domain NAGVMQNPRHLVRRRGQEARLRCSPMKGHSHVYWYRQLPEEGLKFMVYLQKENIIDESGMPKERFSAEFPKEGPSILRIQQVVRGDSAAYFCASSPPSGKDTQYFGPGTRLTVL.

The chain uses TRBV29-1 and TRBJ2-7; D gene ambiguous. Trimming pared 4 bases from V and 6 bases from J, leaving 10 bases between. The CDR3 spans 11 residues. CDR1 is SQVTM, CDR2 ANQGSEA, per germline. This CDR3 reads CSVGQVGEQYF. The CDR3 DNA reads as TGCAGCGTTGGTCAGGTAGGCGAGCAGTACTTC.

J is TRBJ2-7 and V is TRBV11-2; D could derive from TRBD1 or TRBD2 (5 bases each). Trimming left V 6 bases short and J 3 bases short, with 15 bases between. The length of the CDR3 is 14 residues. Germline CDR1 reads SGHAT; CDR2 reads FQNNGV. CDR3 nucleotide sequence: TGTGCCAGCAGATCGCCGGGACGGGACTACGAGCAGTACTTC. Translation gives CASRSPGRDYEQYF.

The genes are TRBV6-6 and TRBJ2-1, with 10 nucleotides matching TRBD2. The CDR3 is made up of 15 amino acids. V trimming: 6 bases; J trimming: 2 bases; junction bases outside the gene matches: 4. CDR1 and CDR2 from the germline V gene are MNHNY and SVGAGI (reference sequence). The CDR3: CASSSTSGAYNEQFF. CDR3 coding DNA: TGTGCCAGCAGCTCAACTAGCGGGGCCTACAATGAGCAGTTCTTC.

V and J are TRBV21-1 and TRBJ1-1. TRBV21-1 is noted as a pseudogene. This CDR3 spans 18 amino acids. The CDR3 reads CASSKSARPGNPGAEAFF. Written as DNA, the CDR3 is TGTGCCAGCAGCAAAAGCGCCCGTCCGGGCAACCCGGGCGCTGAAGCTTTCTTT.

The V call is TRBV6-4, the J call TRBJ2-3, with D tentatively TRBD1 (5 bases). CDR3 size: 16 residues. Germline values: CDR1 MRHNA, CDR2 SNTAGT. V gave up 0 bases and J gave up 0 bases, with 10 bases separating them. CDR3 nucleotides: TGTGCCAGCAGTGACTCCTGGGGCAGTAGCACAGATACGCAGTATTTT. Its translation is CASSDSWGSSTDTQYF.

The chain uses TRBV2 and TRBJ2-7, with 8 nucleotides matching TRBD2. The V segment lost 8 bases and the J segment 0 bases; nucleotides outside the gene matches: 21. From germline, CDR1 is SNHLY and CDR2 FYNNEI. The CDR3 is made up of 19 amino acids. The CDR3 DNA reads TGTGCCAGCGAACCTCTCGAGACTAGCGCAGTGCTACACTCCTACGAGCAGTACTTC. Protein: CASEPLETSAVLHSYEQYF.

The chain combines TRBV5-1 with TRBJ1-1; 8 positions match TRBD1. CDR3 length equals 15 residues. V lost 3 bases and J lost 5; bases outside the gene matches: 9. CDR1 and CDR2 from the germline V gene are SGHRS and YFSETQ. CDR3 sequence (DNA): TGCGCCAGCAGCTCAGGGGGCGGAGTTCAGACTGAAGCTTTCTTT. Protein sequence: CASSSGGGVQTEAFF.

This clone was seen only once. CDR3 sequence: CASSRLAMAYNEQFF. The CDR3 DNA is TGTGCCAGTAGTAGATTAGCGATGGCCTACAATGAGCAGTTCTTC. This chain links TRBV19 with TRBJ2-1, with D perhaps TRBD2 (5 bases). CDR1 and CDR2 (germline): LNHDA, SQIVND (reference sequence). With 4 bases removed from V and 2 bases from J, the gap between germline ends came to 12 bases. CDR3 length equals 15 residues.

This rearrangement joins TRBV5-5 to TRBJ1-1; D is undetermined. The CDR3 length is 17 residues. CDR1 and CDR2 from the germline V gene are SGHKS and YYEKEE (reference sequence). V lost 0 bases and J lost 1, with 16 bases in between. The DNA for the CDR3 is TGTGCCAGCAGCTTGGTGGCAGGACCAAACTCGAACACTGAAGCTTTCTTT. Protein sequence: CASSLVAGPNSNTEAFF. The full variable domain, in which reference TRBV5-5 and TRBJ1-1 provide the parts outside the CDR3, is DAGVTQSPTHLIKTRGQQVTLRCSPISGHKSVSWYQQVLGQGPQFIFQYYEKEERGRGNFPDRFSARQFPNYSSELNVNALLLGDSALYLCASSLVAGPNSNTEAFFGQGTRLTVV.

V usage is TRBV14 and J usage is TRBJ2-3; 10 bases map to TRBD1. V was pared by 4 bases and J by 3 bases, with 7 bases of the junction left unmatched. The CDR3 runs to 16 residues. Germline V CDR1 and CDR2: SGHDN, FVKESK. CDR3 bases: TGTGCCAGCAGCCTTGACAGGGGGCCAAGGACAGATACGCAGTATTTT. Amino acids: CASSLDRGPRTDTQYF.

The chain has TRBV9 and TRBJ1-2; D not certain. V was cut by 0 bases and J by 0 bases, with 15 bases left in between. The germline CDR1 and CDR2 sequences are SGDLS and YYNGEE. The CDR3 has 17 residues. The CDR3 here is CASSVDVAGLANYGYTF. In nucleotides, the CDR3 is TGTGCCAGCAGCGTAGACGTTGCGGGCCTGGCTAACTATGGCTACACCTTC.

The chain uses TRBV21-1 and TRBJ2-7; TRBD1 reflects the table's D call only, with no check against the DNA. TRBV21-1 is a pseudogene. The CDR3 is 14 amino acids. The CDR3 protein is CASPQPGVSYEQYF. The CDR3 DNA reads TGTGCCAGCCCTCAGCCAGGGGTCTCCTACGAGCAGTACTTC.

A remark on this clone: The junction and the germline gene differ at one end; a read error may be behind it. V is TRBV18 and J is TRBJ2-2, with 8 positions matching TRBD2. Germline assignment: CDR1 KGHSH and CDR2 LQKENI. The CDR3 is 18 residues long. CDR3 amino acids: CASSPQPPGLVASGELFF. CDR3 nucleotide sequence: TGTGCCAGCTCGCCACAACCCCCGGGACTAGTGGCTTCCGGGGAGCTGTTTTTT.

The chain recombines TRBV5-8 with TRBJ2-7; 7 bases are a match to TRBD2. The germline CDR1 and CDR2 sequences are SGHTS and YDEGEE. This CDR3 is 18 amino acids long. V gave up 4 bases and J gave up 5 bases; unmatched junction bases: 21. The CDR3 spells CASSPRPFEAAGANEQYF. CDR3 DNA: TGTGCCAGCAGCCCCCGACCCTTTGAGGCGGCGGGAGCCAACGAGCAGTACTTC.

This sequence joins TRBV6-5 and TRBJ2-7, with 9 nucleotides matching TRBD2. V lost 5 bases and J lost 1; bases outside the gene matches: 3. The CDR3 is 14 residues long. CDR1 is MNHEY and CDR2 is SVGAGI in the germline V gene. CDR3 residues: CASSGLALSYEQYF. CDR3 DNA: TGTGCCAGCAGTGGACTAGCGTTGTCCTACGAGCAGTACTTC.